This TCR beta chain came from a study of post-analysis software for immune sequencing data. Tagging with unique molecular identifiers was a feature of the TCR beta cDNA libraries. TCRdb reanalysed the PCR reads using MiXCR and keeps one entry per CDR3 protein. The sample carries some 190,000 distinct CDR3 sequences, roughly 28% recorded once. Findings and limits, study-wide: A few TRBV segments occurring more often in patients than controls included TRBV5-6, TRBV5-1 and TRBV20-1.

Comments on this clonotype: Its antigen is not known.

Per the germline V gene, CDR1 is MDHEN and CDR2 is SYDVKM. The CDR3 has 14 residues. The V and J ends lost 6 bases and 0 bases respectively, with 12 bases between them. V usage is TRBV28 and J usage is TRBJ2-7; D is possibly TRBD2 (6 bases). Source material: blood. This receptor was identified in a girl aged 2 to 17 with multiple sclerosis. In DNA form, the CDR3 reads TGTGCCAGCAGCACCGGGACTGCCTCCTACGAGCAGTACTTC. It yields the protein CASSTGTASYEQYF.